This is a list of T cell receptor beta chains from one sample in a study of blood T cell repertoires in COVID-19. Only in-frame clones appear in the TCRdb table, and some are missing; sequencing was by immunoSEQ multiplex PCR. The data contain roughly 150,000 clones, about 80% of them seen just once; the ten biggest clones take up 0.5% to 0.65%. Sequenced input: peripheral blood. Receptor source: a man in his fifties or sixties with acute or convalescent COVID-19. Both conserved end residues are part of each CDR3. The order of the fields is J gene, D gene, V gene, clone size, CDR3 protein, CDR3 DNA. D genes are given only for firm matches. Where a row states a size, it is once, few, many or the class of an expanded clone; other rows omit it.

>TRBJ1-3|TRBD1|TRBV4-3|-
CASSQGGGNGNTIYF
TGCGCCAGCAGCCAAGGAGGGGGCAATGGAAACACCATATATTTT
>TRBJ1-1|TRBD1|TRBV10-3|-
CAISDPGQGALAFF
TGTGCCATCAGTGACCCCGGACAGGGGGCTTTGGCTTTCTTT
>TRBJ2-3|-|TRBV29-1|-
CSVEDPLDEGSDTQYF
TGCAGCGTTGAAGACCCTCTAGACGAGGGATCAGATACGCAGTATTTT
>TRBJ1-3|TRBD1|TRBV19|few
CASSLLDRGSGNTIYF
TGTGCCAGTAGCCTCTTGGACAGGGGCTCTGGAAACACCATATATTTT
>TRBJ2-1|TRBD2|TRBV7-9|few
CASSFPGTSVNEQFF
TGTGCCAGCAGCTTCCCCGGGACTAGCGTCAATGAGCAGTTCTTC
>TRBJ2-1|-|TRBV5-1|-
CASSFTGYNEQFF
TGCGCCAGCAGCTTTACGGGGTACAATGAGCAGTTCTTC
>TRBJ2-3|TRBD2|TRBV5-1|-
CASSFLPGLARNLDTQYF
TGCGCCAGCAGCTTTTTACCGGGACTAGCGAGAAATTTGGATACGCAGTATTTT
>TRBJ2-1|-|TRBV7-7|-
CASSLVAGREQFF
TGTGCCAGCAGCTTAGTAGCCGGTCGTGAGCAGTTCTTC
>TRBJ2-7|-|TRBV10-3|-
CAISDGGPYEQYF
TGTGCCATCAGTGACGGCGGCCCCTACGAGCAGTACTTC
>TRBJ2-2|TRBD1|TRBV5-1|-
CASTAGGLTGELFF
TGCGCCAGCACGGCAGGGGGCCTCACCGGGGAGCTGTTTTTT
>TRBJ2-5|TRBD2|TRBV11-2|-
CASSLRAWGEAGGTETQYF
TGTGCCAGCAGCTTAAGGGCGTGGGGTGAAGCGGGGGGGACAGAGACCCAGTACTTC
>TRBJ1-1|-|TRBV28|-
CASSRQLFTEAFF
TGTGCCAGCAGTCGACAGTTATTCACTGAAGCTTTCTTT
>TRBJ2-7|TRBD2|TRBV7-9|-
CASSLRRESYEQYF
TGTGCCAGCAGCTTAAGGCGGGAGTCCTACGAGCAGTACTTC
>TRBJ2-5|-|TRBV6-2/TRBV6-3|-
CASSYSRDSLIQETQYF
TGTGCCAGCAGTTACTCGCGGGACAGTCTGATCCAAGAGACCCAGTACTTC
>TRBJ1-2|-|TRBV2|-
CASSEARGEFYGYTF
TGTGCCAGCAGTGAAGCCCGTGGGGAGTTCTATGGCTACACCTTC
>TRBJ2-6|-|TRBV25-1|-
CASTGRGDSGANVLTF
TGTGCCAGCACCGGCAGGGGAGACTCTGGGGCCAACGTCCTGACTTTC
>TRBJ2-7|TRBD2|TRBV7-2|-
CASSLRPTSGGANEQYF
TGTGCCAGCAGCTTACGCCCGACTAGCGGGGGGGCCAACGAGCAGTACTTC
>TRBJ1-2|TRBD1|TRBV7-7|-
CASSLGGTGYRYGYTF
TGTGCTAGCAGCTTAGGGGGGACAGGGTATCGGTATGGCTACACCTTC
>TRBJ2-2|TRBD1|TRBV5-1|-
CASSVGQGVPGELFF
TGCGCCAGCAGCGTGGGACAGGGGGTGCCCGGGGAGCTGTTTTTT
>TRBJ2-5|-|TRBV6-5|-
CASTRSNYETQYF
TGTGCCAGCACCAGGTCCAATTACGAGACCCAGTACTTC
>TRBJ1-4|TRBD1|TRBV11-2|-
CASSLTQGTEKLFF
TGTGCCAGCAGCTTGACACAGGGGACTGAAAAACTGTTTTTT
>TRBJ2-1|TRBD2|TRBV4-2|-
CASSRVGTGGHNEQFF
TGTGCCAGCAGCCGGGTGGGGACGGGAGGACACAATGAGCAGTTCTTC
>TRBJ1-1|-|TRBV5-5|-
CASSFFSGNTEAFF
TGTGCCAGCAGCTTTTTTTCAGGGAACACTGAAGCTTTCTTT
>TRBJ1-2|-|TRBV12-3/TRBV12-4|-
CASRPPGGYGYTF
TGTGCCAGCAGACCCCCCGGGGGCTATGGCTACACCTTC
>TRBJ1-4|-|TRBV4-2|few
CASSQYGGNEKLFF
TGTGCCAGCAGCCAATACGGGGGAAATGAAAAACTGTTTTTT
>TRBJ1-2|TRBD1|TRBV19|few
CASSLGRGNGYTF
TGTGCCAGTAGTCTGGGCAGGGGGAATGGCTACACCTTC
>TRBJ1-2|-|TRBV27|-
CASSIGQHYGYTF
TGTGCCAGCAGTATAGGACAGCACTATGGCTACACCTTC
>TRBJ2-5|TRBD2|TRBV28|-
CASRTSGVQETQYF
TGTGCCAGCAGGACTAGCGGGGTACAAGAGACCCAGTACTTC
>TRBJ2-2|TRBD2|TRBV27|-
CASSFLADILNTGELFF
TGTGCCAGCAGTTTTCTAGCGGACATACTAAACACCGGGGAGCTGTTTTTT
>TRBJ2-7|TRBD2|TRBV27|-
CASSWSGRGSYEQYF
TGTGCCAGCAGTTGGAGCGGGAGGGGGTCCTACGAGCAGTACTTC
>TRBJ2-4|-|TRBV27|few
CASSLSGGGLTKNIQYF
TGTGCCAGCAGTTTATCAGGGGGGGGCTTGACCAAAAACATTCAGTACTTC
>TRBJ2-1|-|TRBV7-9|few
CASSVRENSNEQFF
TGTGCCAGCAGCGTAAGGGAGAATTCTAATGAGCAGTTCTTC
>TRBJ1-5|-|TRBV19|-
CASSIGRNSNQPQHF
TGTGCCAGTAGTATTGGGAGGAATAGCAATCAGCCCCAGCATTTT